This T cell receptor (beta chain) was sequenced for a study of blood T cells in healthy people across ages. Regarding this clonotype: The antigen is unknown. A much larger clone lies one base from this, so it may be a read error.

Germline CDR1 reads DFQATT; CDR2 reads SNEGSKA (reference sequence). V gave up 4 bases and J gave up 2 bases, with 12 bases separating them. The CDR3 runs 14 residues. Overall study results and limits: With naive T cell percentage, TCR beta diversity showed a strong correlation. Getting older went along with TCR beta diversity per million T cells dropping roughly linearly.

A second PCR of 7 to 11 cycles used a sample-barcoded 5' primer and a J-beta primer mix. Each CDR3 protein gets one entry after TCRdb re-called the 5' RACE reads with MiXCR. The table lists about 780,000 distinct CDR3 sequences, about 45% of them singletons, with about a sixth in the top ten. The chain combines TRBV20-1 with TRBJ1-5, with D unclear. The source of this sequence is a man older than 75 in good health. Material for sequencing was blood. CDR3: CSATTSDGNQPQHF. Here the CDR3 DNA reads TGCAGTGCTACTACCAGCGATGGCAATCAGCCCCAGCATTTT.